This T cell receptor beta chain was sequenced during a study of blood T cell repertoires in COVID-19. Study overall: Donors in the United States, Italy and Spain gave samples during acute or convalescent COVID-19. In each case, the material was cDNA or gDNA derived from T cells, B-cell-depleted T cells, or PBMCs.

In the original processing: Cell counts per sample came from amplifying reference gene primers. This table comes from immunoSEQ multiplex PCR, and its TCRdb copy is limited to in-frame clones, with some not included. From that table come the V and J calls and clone size; the DNA was used to work out D and trimming. The sample has 300,000 to 350,000 clones; around 91% are singletons. The CDR3 consists of 18 residues. V gave up 6 bases and J gave up 2 bases; unmatched junction bases: 13. The germline CDR1 and CDR2 sequences are KGHDR and SFDVKD. The TCR comes from a woman aged 18-29 years who had recovered from COVID-19. Sequenced input: peripheral blood. This chain links TRBV24-1 with TRBJ1-5; 9 nucleotides match TRBD1. The DNA for the CDR3 is TGTGCCACCAGTTCCTCCCCGGGACAGGGCGGAGGCAATCAGCCCCAGCATTTT. This codes for CATSSSPGQGGGNQPQHF.